The 13 T cell receptor beta chains listed next were all sequenced from one sample in a study of T cell responses to AZD1222 COVID-19 vaccine (dated by TCRdb to 2020 to 2022). The library came from the immunoSEQ multiplex PCR assay. What TCRdb holds here is the immuneACCESS table cut down to in-frame rearrangements. Part of the clones is not present; checked against another copy, under half of the missing clones reflect an unresolved V gene, and the others are unexplained. Within this sample are 150,000 to 200,000 clones, with just over 90% of them counted one time only. The ten largest clones represent roughly 3.1% of the sample. Reading the label with the study, this specimen's time point is: baseline before first vaccination. This specimen was peripheral blood, taken on day 0 of AZD1222 vaccination. The receptors were gathered from an adult in good health.

This sequence joins TRBV7-2 and TRBJ2-7; 12 bases line up with TRBD1. This CDR3 has 16 amino acids. Germline CDR1 SGHTA, CDR2 FQGNSA. The V and J ends lost 4 bases and 1 base, in that order; junction bases with no gene match: 5. Here the CDR3 DNA reads TGTGCCAGCAGCTCTCGGGACAGGGGGCTTTCCTACGAGCAGTACTTC. This gives the protein CASSSRDRGLSYEQYF.

This sequence joins TRBV5-5 and TRBJ1-2; no definite D call. The germline V gene has CDR1 SGHKS and CDR2 YYEKEE (reference sequence). The CDR3 runs 13 residues. V dropped 4 bases and J dropped 2 bases, with 9 bases sitting between them. CDR3 bases: TGTGCCAGCAGCCCCGCGGCCAACTATGGCTACACCTTC. Translating it yields CASSPAANYGYTF. The full variable domain, rest sourced from reference TRBV5-5 and TRBJ1-2, is DAGVTQSPTHLIKTRGQQVTLRCSPISGHKSVSWYQQVLGQGPQFIFQYYEKEERGRGNFPDRFSARQFPNYSSELNVNALLLGDSALYLCASSPAANYGYTFGSGTRLTVV.

The V and J genes are TRBV5-6 and TRBJ2-5; no clear D. Trimming removed 4 bases from V and 5 bases from J, with 21 bases in between. Germline V gene sequence: CDR1 SGHDT, CDR2 YYEEEE. CDR3 size: 16 residues. CDR3 bases: TGTGCCAGCAGCAGGGCCGCAGAGACGGTGTGGGAGACCCAGTACTTC. Translation gives CASSRAAETVWETQYF.

This chain connects TRBV5-6 to TRBJ1-4; D might be TRBD1 (6 bases). This CDR3 comprises 13 residues. Germline-derived CDR1 and CDR2 are SGHDT and YYEEEE. Trimming took 3 bases from V and 8 from J, leaving 11 bases between them. CDR3 sequence reads: CASSSQGREKLFF. CDR3 DNA: TGTGCCAGCAGCTCACAGGGACGAGAAAAACTGTTTTTT.

V and J are TRBV29-1 and TRBJ1-2, with 11 bases aligning to TRBD1. J lost 2 bases, V lost 5 bases, and 1 base had no gene match. Germline CDR1 and CDR2: SQVTM and ANQGSEA. The CDR3 has 13 residues. In DNA form, the CDR3 reads TGCAGCGTTCGGGACAGGGGGAACTATGGCTACACCTTC. Its translation: CSVRDRGNYGYTF. Full variable domain (remainder filled in from reference TRBV29-1 and TRBJ1-2): SAVISQKPSRDICQRGTSLTIQCQVDSQVTMMFWYRQQPGQSLTLIATANQGSEATYESGFVIDKFPISRPNLTFSTLTVSNMSPEDSSIYLCSVRDRGNYGYTFGSGTRLTVV.

On this clone itself: Other DNA sequences from this sample encode an identical CDR3 as well. The chain employs TRBV3-1 (or the pseudogene TRBV3-2) and TRBJ2-5; D is undetermined. V shed 1 base and J shed 1 base, with 1 base lying between them. The CDR3 length is 12 residues. Germline-derived CDR1 and CDR2 are LGHDT and YNNKEL (reference sequence). Here the CDR3 reads CASSQVQETQYF. CDR3 bases: TGTGCCAGCAGCCAAGTCCAAGAGACCCAGTACTTC.

Here the CDR3 DNA reads TGTGCCATTCGGGACTCCCAACCCTACGAGCAGTACTTC. This sequence encodes CAIRDSQPYEQYF. V is TRBV10-3 and J is TRBJ2-7; D perhaps matches TRBD2 (6 bases). V lost 9 bases to trimming and J lost 2 bases, with 14 bases between them. The CDR3 length is 13 residues. Looked up from germline, CDR1 is ENHRY and CDR2 is SYGVKD.

The sample holds a few counts of this clone. The rearrangement joins TRBV6-2 or TRBV6-3 to TRBJ1-1; 7 nucleotides line up with TRBD1. The CDR3 consists of 12 residues. The germline gives CDR1 MNHEY, CDR2 SVGEGT. Trimming removed 6 bases from V and 7 bases from J; junction bases left unmatched: 5. The DNA of the CDR3 is TGTGCCAGCAGCAGGGGGTTGTTTGAAGCTTTCTTT. Its translation: CASSRGLFEAFF.

This chain links TRBV14 with TRBJ2-7; D tentatively reads TRBD1 or TRBD2 (5 bases each). Between the trimmed V and J ends, which lost 0 bases and 4 bases, there was a span of 13 bases. The length of the CDR3 is 15 residues. Germline CDR1 is SGHDN and CDR2 is FVKESK. CDR3 nucleotides: TGTGCCAGCAGCCAAGATTTAGGGGACGGGTACGAGCAGTACTTC. Its protein product is CASSQDLGDGYEQYF. The full variable domain, with the rest looked up from reference TRBV14 and TRBJ2-7, is EAGVTQFPSHSVIEKGQTVTLRCDPISGHDNLYWYRRVMGKEIKFLLHFVKESKQDESGMPNNRFLAERTGGTYSTLKVQPAELEDSGVYFCASSQDLGDGYEQYFGPGTRLTVT.

This clone has only a few counts. Because the CDR3 is missing its conserved closing phenylalanine or tryptophan, this is likely a read error. No DNA is shown, since the ends of the CDR3 on it are uncertain; the CDR3 is the one TCRdb lists. The V gene is TRBV14, the J gene TRBJ1-1. In germline, CDR1 is SGHDN, CDR2 FVKESK. Inclusive of both ends, the CDR3 amounts to 13 amino acids. The CDR3 is CASSPHGEGRQRI.

The chain links TRBV6-5 to TRBJ1-1, with unresolved D. Deletions cut 5 bases from V and 8 bases from J, with 9 bases between. CDR1 is MNHEY and CDR2 is SVGAGI in the germline V gene. The CDR3 contains 11 residues. CDR3 protein: CASSTDGEAFF. CDR3 in DNA: TGTGCCAGCAGTACGGACGGAGAAGCTTTCTTT.

The sample holds a few counts of this clone. The gene calls are TRBV27 and TRBJ2-7, with 7 bases matching TRBD2. The CDR3 is made up of 16 amino acids. Germline values: CDR1 MNHEY, CDR2 SMNVEV (reference sequence). With 2 bases clipped from V and 5 bases from J, the junction kept 12 bases outside the gene matches. The CDR3 protein is CASSLLSAGPTHEQYF. CDR3 coding DNA: TGTGCCAGCAGTTTACTTTCAGCGGGGCCTACCCACGAGCAGTACTTC.

The chain has TRBV27 and TRBJ2-7, with TRBD1 identical over 11 bases. V lost 5 bases, J lost 1 base, and 1 base stayed unmatched. Germline-derived CDR1 and CDR2 are MNHEY and SMNVEV (reference sequence). This CDR3 comprises 14 residues. CDR3 DNA sequence: TGTGCCAGCAGTGGGACAGGGGGTTCCTACGAGCAGTACTTC. This encodes CASSGTGGSYEQYF.